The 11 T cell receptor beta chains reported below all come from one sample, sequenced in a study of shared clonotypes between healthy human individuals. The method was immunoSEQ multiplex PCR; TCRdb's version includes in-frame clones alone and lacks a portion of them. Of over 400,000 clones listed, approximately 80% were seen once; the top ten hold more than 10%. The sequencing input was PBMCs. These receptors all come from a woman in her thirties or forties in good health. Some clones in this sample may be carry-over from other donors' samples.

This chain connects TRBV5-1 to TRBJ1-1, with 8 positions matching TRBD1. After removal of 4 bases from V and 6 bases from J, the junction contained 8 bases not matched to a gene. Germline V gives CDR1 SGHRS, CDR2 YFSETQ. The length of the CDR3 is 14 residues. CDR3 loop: CASSPGTGGPEAFF. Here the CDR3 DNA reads TGCGCCAGCAGCCCCGGGACAGGAGGACCTGAAGCTTTCTTT.

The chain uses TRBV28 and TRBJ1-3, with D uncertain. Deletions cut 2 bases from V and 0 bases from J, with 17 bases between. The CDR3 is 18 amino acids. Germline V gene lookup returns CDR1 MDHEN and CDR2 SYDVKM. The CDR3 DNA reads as TGTGCCAGCAGTTTAGCACTGGGCCATACCGACTCTGGAAACACCATATATTTT. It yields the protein CASSLALGHTDSGNTIYF.

The CDR3 DNA sequence: TGTGCCAGCAGCGTAGGAGCCGGGGTTGGGTCCACAGATACGCAGTATTTT. This codes for CASSVGAGVGSTDTQYF. This chain joins TRBV9 and TRBJ2-3; perhaps TRBD2 as D (5 bases). Germline V gene data show CDR1 as SGDLS and CDR2 as YYNGEE. The CDR3 extends over 17 amino acids. The germline V and J ends were trimmed by 0 bases and 2 bases, with 16 bases remaining between them.

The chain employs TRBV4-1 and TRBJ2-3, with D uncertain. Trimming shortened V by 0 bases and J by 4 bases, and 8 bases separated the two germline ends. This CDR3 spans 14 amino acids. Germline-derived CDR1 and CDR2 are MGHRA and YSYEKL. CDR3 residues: CASSQERGPDTQYF. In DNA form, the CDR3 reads TGCGCCAGCAGCCAAGAAAGAGGCCCAGATACGCAGTATTTT.

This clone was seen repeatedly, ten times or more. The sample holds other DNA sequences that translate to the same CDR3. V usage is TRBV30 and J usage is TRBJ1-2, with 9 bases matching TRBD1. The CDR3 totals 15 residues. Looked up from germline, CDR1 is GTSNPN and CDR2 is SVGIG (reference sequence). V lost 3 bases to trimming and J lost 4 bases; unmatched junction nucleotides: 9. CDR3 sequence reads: CAWSGLGQGSYGYTF. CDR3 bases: TGTGCCTGGAGCGGCTTGGGACAGGGTTCCTATGGCTACACCTTC.

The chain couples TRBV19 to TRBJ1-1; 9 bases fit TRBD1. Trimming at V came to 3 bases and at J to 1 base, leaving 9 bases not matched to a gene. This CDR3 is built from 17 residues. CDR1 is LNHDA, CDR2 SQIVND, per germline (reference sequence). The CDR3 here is CASSMGGTGRRNTEAFF. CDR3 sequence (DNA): TGTGCCAGTAGTATGGGGGGGACAGGGAGGCGGAACACTGAAGCTTTCTTT. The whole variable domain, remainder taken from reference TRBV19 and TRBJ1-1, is DGGITQSPKYLFRKEGQNVTLSCEQNLNHDAMYWYRQDPGQGLRLIYYSQIVNDFQKGDIAEGYSVSREKKESFPLTVTSAQKNPTAFYLCASSMGGTGRRNTEAFFGQGTRLTVV.

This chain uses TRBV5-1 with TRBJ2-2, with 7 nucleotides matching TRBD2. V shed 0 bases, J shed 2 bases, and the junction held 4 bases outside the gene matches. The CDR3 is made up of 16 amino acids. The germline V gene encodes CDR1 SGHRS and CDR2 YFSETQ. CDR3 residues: CASSLVATSNTGELFF. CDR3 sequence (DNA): TGCGCCAGCAGCTTGGTGGCGACTAGCAACACCGGGGAGCTGTTTTTT.

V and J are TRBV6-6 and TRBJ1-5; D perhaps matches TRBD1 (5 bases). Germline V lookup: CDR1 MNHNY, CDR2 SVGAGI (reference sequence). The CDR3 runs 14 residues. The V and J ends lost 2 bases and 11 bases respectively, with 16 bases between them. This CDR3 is CASSYRGEGAAQHF. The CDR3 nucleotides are TGTGCCAGCAGTTACCGAGGGGAGGGAGCCGCCCAGCATTTT.

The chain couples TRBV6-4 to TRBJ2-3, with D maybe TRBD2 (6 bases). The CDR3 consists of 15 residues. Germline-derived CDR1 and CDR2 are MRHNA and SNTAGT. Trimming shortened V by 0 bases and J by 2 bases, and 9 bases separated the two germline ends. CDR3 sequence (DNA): TGTGCCAGCAGTGACTCAGCGGGCCACACAGATACGCAGTATTTT. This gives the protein CASSDSAGHTDTQYF.

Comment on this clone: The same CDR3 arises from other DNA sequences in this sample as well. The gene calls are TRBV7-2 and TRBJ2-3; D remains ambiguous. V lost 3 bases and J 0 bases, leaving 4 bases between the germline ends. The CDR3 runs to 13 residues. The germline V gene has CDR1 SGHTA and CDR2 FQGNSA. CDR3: CASSLVSTDTQYF. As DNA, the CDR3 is TGTGCCAGCAGCTTGGTTAGCACAGATACGCAGTATTTT.

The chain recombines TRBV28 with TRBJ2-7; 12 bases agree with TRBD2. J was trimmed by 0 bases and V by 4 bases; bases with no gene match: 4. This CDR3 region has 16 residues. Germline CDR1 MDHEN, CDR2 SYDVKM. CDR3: CASSSAGLAGSYEQYF. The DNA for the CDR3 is TGTGCCAGCAGTTCAGCGGGACTAGCGGGCTCCTACGAGCAGTACTTC.